This T cell receptor (beta chain) was documented in a study of blood T cell repertoires in COVID-19 (dated by TCRdb to about 2020). With regard to the full study: Samples from collaborators originated in the United States, Italy and Spain and spanned both the acute and convalescent phases of COVID-19. The prospective study material was composed of cDNA or gDNA derived from T cells, B-cell-depleted T cells, or PBMCs. Subjects who had been exposed to COVID-19, were actively infected with it, or had recovered from it provided the deeply sampled blood TCRbeta repertoires that made up the dataset. The repertoires were made available in a free public database intended to serve as a resource for research on the immune response to SARS-CoV-2. The samples were drawn from two sources: the first 160 participants of the ongoing ImmuneRACE study, and approximately 1,300 subjects contributed by 6 global collaborators. The sample metadata nearly always contained a de-identified subject ID, COVID-19 status, age in years and sex. Where available, HLA class I and class II types were obtained from metadata supplied by the sample provider rather than from assay-based typing.

This clone was observed once. Its antigen is not yet known. One base away there is no much larger clone; base qualities are not given. Collaborating institutions collected whole blood in K2EDTA tubes following their own protocols. For TCRbeta analysis, collaborator samples were shipped as frozen whole blood, as isolated PBMCs, or as DNA extracted from either sample type. TCRbeta CDR3 regions were amplified from genomic DNA by means of the immunoSEQ Assay, a bias-controlled multiplex PCR. The paper's data handling went like this. The number of nucleated cells in each sample was estimated from the amplification of reference gene primers within the assay. To quantify the absolute abundance of each unique TCRbeta CDR3 rearrangement, sequence reads were collapsed and filtered. For each sample, productive Simpson clonality was calculated as the square root of Simpson's diversity index across productive rearrangements. In TCRdb, the immuneACCESS table is reduced to in-frame sequences with V and J assigned. These tables do not hold every clone; where another copy was compared, an unresolved V gene accounts for under half, and the others remain unexplained. The V and J calls and clone size come from that table; D and trimming were worked out from the DNA. For this sample the table gives 60,000 or so clones, of which under 95% were detected only once. The ten biggest clones cover roughly 1.5% of the sample.

General conclusions and limits of the study: How much clinical and demographic metadata was included differed by source and by participant, and the metadata was provided uncurated.

The source is a human donor in a cohort sampled during active COVID-19. Sequencing input: peripheral blood.

The CDR3 is CASSVASDTDTEAFF. In nucleotides, the sequence is TGTGCCAGCAGCGTAGCTTCGGACACCGACACTGAAGCTTTCTTT. Recombination joined TRBV9 with TRBJ1-1; a tentative D match to TRBD1 spans 5 bases. The V end loses 0 bases and the J end loses 3 bases, and a stretch of 12 bases separates them. CDR1 and CDR2 are read off the germline V gene as SGDLS and YYNGEE. The CDR3 numbers 15 residues from cysteine through phenylalanine. The DNA shown is the 45-base CDR3, in frame from base 1.